This entry lists 23 T cell receptor beta chains sequenced from one sample in a study of blood T cell repertoires in COVID-19. Method: immunoSEQ multiplex PCR; TCRdb's copy keeps in-frame clones and lacks some. The profile covers more than 25,000 clones, with around 90% appearing a single time and less than 4.5% taken by the ten largest. Sequencing used peripheral blood. These receptors came from a human donor in a cohort sampled during active COVID-19.

The chain employs TRBV24-1 and TRBJ2-3; 11 bases align to TRBD1. The germline V gene encodes CDR1 KGHDR and CDR2 SFDVKD. Unmatched junction bases numbered 12, after V lost 9 bases and J lost 5 bases. The CDR3 length is 16 residues. CDR3 amino acids: CATAGTGTGGGDTQYF. CDR3 DNA: TGTGCCACCGCCGGGACCGGGACAGGGGGAGGAGATACGCAGTATTTT.

V usage is TRBV3-1 (or the pseudogene TRBV3-2) and J usage is TRBJ2-1; D might be TRBD2 (6 bases). Germline-derived CDR1 and CDR2 are LGHDT and YNNKEL (reference sequence). V shed 1 base and J shed 5 bases, with 6 bases lying between them. CDR3 length: 13 amino acids. Written as DNA, the CDR3 is TGTGCCAGCAGCCAAGGCGGGAACAATGAGCAGTTCTTC. Amino acid sequence: CASSQGGNNEQFF.

V gene TRBV7-8 combines with J gene TRBJ2-7; D might be TRBD2 (5 bases). The CDR3 runs 15 residues. Deletions cut 3 bases from V and 5 bases from J, with 17 bases between. Germline CDR1 is SGHVS and CDR2 is FQNEAQ. CDR3 protein: CASSLSRVSPNEQYF. The CDR3 DNA is TGTGCCAGCAGCTTGTCGAGGGTGTCCCCCAACGAGCAGTACTTC.

The chain employs TRBV14 and TRBJ2-3; 7 nucleotides line up with TRBD2. Trimming removed 4 bases from V and 9 bases from J; junction bases left unmatched: 4. Germline-derived CDR1 and CDR2 are SGHDN and FVKESK. The CDR3 is made up of 12 amino acids. CDR3 bases: TGTGCCAGCAGCCCCGGGGGGATCACGCAGTATTTT. Protein product: CASSPGGITQYF.

The gene calls are TRBV6-5 and TRBJ1-2, with TRBD1 matching 8 bases. V trimming: 4 bases; J trimming: 8 bases; junction bases outside the gene matches: 9. CDR1 MNHEY and CDR2 SVGAGI come from the germline V gene. The CDR3 extends over 14 amino acids. In DNA form, the CDR3 reads TGTGCCAGCAGTTTCTTGACAGGGGTCGAAGGCTACACCTTC. Amino acid sequence: CASSFLTGVEGYTF.

The chain carries TRBV7-3 and TRBJ2-3; 7 bases are a match to TRBD1. The CDR3 length is 14 residues. V was pared by 5 bases and J by 3 bases, with 5 bases of the junction left unmatched. The germline gives CDR1 SGHTA, CDR2 FQGTGA. This chain's CDR3 is CASSEGAGTDTQYF. The CDR3 nucleotides are TGTGCCAGCAGCGAGGGGGCCGGGACAGATACGCAGTATTTT.

The rearrangement joins TRBV4-3 to TRBJ2-7; D is unclear. The ends were cut back, 3 bases at V and 5 bases at J, with 11 bases in the middle. This CDR3 contains 13 residues. Germline CDR1 and CDR2: LGHNA and YSLEER. This CDR3 reads CASSHEVMNEQYF. The CDR3 coding sequence is TGCGCCAGCAGCCATGAGGTAATGAACGAGCAGTACTTC.

This chain connects TRBV24-1 to TRBJ2-1, with 7 bases matching TRBD2. The CDR3 spans 13 residues. J gave up 12 bases and V 1 base, and 5 bases lay outside the gene matches. CDR1 is KGHDR and CDR2 is SFDVKD in the germline V gene. As DNA, the CDR3 is TGTGCCACCAGTGATTTTGGGGGGGTTGGGCAGTTCTTC. Translating it yields CATSDFGGVGQFF.

The chain joins TRBV9 to TRBJ2-7, with D possibly being TRBD1 (5 bases). V gave up 4 bases and J gave up 4 bases, with 15 bases separating them. CDR3 length equals 14 residues. Germline CDR1 is SGDLS and CDR2 is YYNGEE. The CDR3 sequence: CASSQVAGSYEQYF. The CDR3 DNA reads TGTGCCAGCAGCCAAGTTGCAGGGTCATACGAGCAGTACTTC. Looking up the rest from reference TRBV9 and TRBJ2-7 gives the full variable domain: DSGVTQTPKHLITATGQRVTLRCSPRSGDLSVYWYQQSLDQGLQFLIQYYNGEERAKGNILERFSAQQFPDLHSELNLSSLELGDSALYFCASSQVAGSYEQYFGPGTRLTVT.

This clone has only a few counts. The J gene is TRBJ2-5, the V gene TRBV4-2; D call uncertain. Germline V gives CDR1 LGHNA, CDR2 YNFKEQ. This CDR3 region has 14 residues. V lost 0 bases and J lost 4, with 9 bases in between. CDR3: CASSQDHYRETQYF. The CDR3 DNA reads TGTGCCAGCAGCCAAGATCACTATAGAGAGACCCAGTACTTC.

The genes are TRBV11-2 and TRBJ2-5, with 7 bases matching TRBD2. Germline lookup yields CDR1 SGHAT and CDR2 FQNNGV. The CDR3 is made up of 17 amino acids. Trimming cost V 2 bases and J 4 bases; bases outside gene matches: 13. The CDR3 nucleotides are TGTGCCAGCAGCTTACGGGGCGGAGCGGGGAGAGGAGAGACCCAGTACTTC. Protein: CASSLRGGAGRGETQYF.

This clone was seen just once. Here the CDR3 reads CASSDRDRGGTDTQYF. CDR3 in DNA: TGTGCCAGCAGTGATCGTGACAGGGGTGGGACAGATACGCAGTATTTT. The chain uses TRBV2 and TRBJ2-3; 8 nucleotides line up with TRBD1. V gave up 3 bases and J gave up 3 bases; unmatched junction bases: 8. The CDR3 contains 16 residues. Germline V gene sequence: CDR1 SNHLY, CDR2 FYNNEI.

The chain links TRBV5-6 to TRBJ2-5; TRBD2 is a possible D gene (7 bases). CDR3 length: 15 amino acids. V was cut by 2 bases and J by 4 bases, with 15 bases left in between. The germline gives CDR1 SGHDT, CDR2 YYEEEE. DNA of the CDR3: TGTGCCAGCAGCTTCGGGAAGGGAGGGGGAGAGACCCAGTACTTC. It is translated as CASSFGKGGGETQYF.

This clone was seen a single time. The V call is TRBV9, the J call TRBJ1-6; D might be TRBD1 (6 bases). Germline CDR1 and CDR2: SGDLS and YYNGEE. The CDR3 totals 15 residues. V was clipped by 0 bases and J by 7 bases, with 11 bases between them. The CDR3 DNA reads as TGTGCCAGCAGCGTAGAGGGGGGGCGGAATTCACCCCTCCACTTT. Its translation: CASSVEGGRNSPLHF.

The chain joins TRBV10-3 to TRBJ2-1, with 16 bases matching TRBD2. Germline assignment: CDR1 ENHRY and CDR2 SYGVKD. V was pared by 6 bases and J by 1 base, with 6 bases of the junction left unmatched. The CDR3 runs 18 residues. CDR3 in DNA: TGTGCCATCAGCTCCGGGACTAGCGGGGGGGGATCCTACAATGAGCAGTTCTTC. Its translation is CAISSGTSGGGSYNEQFF.

This clone was seen more than once but under ten times. The chain combines TRBV6-5 with TRBJ1-2, with 8 bases that match TRBD1. V shed 5 bases and J 5 bases; nucleotides not matched to a gene: 10. Germline V gene sequence: CDR1 MNHEY, CDR2 SVGAGI. The CDR3 loop spans 15 amino acids. The CDR3 region has the DNA TGTGCCAGCAGTCCTTCTGGACAGGGCGGATATGGCTACACCTTC. Its protein product is CASSPSGQGGYGYTF.

The chain carries TRBV3-1 (or the pseudogene TRBV3-2) and TRBJ1-2; tentatively, D is TRBD1 (5 bases). CDR1 is LGHDT, CDR2 YNNKEL, per germline (reference sequence). The CDR3 is 13 amino acids. V gave up 10 bases and J gave up 7 bases, with 19 bases separating them. CDR3 residues: CATTGEVGGGYTF. CDR3 DNA: TGTGCCACCACGGGAGAGGTGGGGGGTGGCTACACCTTC.

V usage is TRBV6-5 and J usage is TRBJ1-5, with a weak D call TRBD1 (6 bases). Germline loops: CDR1 MNHEY, CDR2 SVGAGI. Trimming stripped 4 bases from V and 0 bases from J, with 10 bases between. This CDR3 is built from 15 residues. The CDR3 spells CASSFEGVSNQPQHF. The DNA for the CDR3 is TGTGCCAGCAGTTTCGAGGGGGTTAGCAATCAGCCCCAGCATTTT.

The V and J genes are TRBV5-1 and TRBJ1-1; 7 bases are a match to TRBD1. The junction had 3 bases not matched to a gene; V was cut back by 3 bases and J by 1 base. This CDR3 is built from 14 residues. Germline V gives CDR1 SGHRS, CDR2 YFSETQ. The CDR3 loop is CASSSGTENTEAFF. Here the CDR3 DNA reads TGCGCCAGCAGCTCCGGGACAGAGAACACTGAAGCTTTCTTT.

This chain connects TRBV7-6 to TRBJ2-1; the D gene is possibly TRBD2 (6 bases). This CDR3 is 16 amino acids long. The V and J ends lost 5 bases and 0 bases respectively, with 14 bases between them. Germline V gene lookup returns CDR1 SGHVS and CDR2 FNYEAQ. The CDR3 sequence is CASSLISGYSYNEQFF. The CDR3 DNA is TGTGCCAGCAGCCTCATTAGCGGTTACTCCTACAATGAGCAGTTCTTC.

CDR3: CASSQERGGMETQYF. Written as DNA, the CDR3 is TGTGCCAGCAGCCAGGAGCGGGGGGGCATGGAGACCCAGTACTTC. The chain recombines TRBV4-2 with TRBJ2-5; 10 bases fit TRBD2. The length of the CDR3 is 15 residues. CDR1 and CDR2 from the germline V gene are LGHNA and YNFKEQ. The V gene end was trimmed by 3 bases and the J gene end by 5 bases; junction bases not matched to a gene: 6.

The rearrangement uses TRBV19 and TRBJ1-2; the match to TRBD1 covers 7 bases. V trimming: 4 bases; J trimming: 3 bases; junction bases outside the gene matches: 2. The CDR3 contains 13 residues. Looked up from germline, CDR1 is LNHDA and CDR2 is SQIVND (reference sequence). In DNA, the CDR3 is TGTGCCAGTAGTACCACAGGGGACTATGGCTACACCTTC. Translating it yields CASSTTGDYGYTF.

This chain uses TRBV12-5 with TRBJ1-4, with D tentatively TRBD1 (6 bases). CDR3 size: 15 residues. The ends were cut back, 1 base at V and 7 bases at J, with 13 bases in the middle. Germline values: CDR1 LGHNT, CDR2 FRNRAP. The CDR3 nucleotides are TGTGCTAGTGGTTTGGGGGACACTTTGGGTGAAAAACTGTTTTTT. This encodes CASGLGDTLGEKLFF.